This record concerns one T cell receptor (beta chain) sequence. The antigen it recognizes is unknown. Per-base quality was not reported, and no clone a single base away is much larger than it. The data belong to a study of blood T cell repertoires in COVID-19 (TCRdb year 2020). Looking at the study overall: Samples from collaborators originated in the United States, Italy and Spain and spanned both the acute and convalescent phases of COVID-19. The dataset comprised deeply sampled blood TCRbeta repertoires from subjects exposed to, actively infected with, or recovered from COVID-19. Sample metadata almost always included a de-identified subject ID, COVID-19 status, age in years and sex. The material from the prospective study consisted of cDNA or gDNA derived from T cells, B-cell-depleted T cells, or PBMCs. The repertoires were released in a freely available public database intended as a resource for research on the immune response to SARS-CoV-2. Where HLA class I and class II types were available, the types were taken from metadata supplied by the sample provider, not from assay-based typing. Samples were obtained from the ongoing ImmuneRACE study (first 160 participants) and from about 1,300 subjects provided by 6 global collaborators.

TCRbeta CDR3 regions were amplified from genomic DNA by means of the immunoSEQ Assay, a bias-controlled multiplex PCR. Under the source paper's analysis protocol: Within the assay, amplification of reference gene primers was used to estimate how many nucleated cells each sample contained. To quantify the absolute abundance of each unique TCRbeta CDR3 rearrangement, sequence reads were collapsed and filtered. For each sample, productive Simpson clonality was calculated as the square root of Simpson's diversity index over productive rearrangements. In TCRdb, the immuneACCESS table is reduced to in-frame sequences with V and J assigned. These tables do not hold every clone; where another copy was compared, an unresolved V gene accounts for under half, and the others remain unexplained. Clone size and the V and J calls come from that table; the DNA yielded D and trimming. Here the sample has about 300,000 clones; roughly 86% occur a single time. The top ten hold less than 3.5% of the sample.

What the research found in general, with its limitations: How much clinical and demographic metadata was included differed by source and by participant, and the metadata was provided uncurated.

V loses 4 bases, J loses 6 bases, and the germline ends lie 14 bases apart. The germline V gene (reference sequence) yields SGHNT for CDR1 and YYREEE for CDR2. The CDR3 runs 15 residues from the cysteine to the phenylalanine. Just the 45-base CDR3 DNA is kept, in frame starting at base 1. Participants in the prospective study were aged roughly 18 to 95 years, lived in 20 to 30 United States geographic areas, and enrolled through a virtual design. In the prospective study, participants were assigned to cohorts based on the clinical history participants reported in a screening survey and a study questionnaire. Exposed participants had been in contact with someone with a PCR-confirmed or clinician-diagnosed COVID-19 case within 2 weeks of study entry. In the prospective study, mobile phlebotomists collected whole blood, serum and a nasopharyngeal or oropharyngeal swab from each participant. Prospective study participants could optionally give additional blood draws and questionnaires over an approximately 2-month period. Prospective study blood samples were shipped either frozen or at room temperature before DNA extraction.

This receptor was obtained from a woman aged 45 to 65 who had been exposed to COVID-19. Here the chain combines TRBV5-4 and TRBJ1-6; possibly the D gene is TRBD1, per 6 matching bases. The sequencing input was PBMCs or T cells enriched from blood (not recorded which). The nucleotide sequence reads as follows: TGTGCCAGCAGCAAACAAGGGGGTCTTAATTCACCCCTCCACTTT. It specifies CASSKQGGLNSPLHF.